The 5 T cell receptor beta chains below come from one sample, sequenced in a study of regulatory T cells in long-lasting Graves disease. Noted time point: persistent/refractory GD, antithyroid drugs over 5 years with positive TRAb. Construction of the TCR library relied on RNA isolated from PBMCs. Arm-PCR with iRepertoire HTBI primers amplified the CDR3 regions for these TCR beta libraries. TCRdb fed the multiplex PCR reads into MiXCR, producing one record per CDR3 protein. This table has under 500,000 distinct CDR3 sequences, around 21% appearing once. The sample was peripheral blood mononuclear cells (PBMCs), taken when the disease was refractory, from a patient treated with antithyroid drugs. Source of these receptors: a female donor with Graves disease.

This clonotype appeared a few times. The chain combines TRBV12-3 or TRBV12-4 with TRBJ2-3; perhaps TRBD2 as D (5 bases). Trimming pared 5 bases from V and 9 bases from J, leaving 15 bases between. The CDR3 sequence is 13 residues long. The CDR3 DNA reads TGTGCCAGCAGTGGACTCCCCGGAGACACGCAGTATTTT. Its protein product is CASSGLPGDTQYF.

This clonotype was counted once. The chain links TRBV27 to TRBJ2-2; D not resolved. The CDR3 has 13 amino acids. The germline gives CDR1 MNHEY, CDR2 SMNVEV (reference sequence). Trimming pared 5 bases from V and 4 bases from J, leaving 8 bases between. CDR3 protein: CASSPVFTGELFF. Written as DNA, the CDR3 is TGTGCCAGCAGTCCCGTTTTCACCGGGGAGCTGTTTTTT.

Ten or more counts support this clonotype. V is TRBV6-1 and J is TRBJ1-6, with D maybe TRBD1 (5 bases). The CDR3 has 13 residues. Germline CDR1 MNHNS, CDR2 SASEGT. The V and J ends lost 7 bases and 11 bases respectively, with 15 bases between them. CDR3 in amino acids: CASTRAGATPLHF. CDR3 bases: TGTGCCAGCACCAGGGCCGGAGCGACACCCCTCCACTTT.

This clonotype showed up just a few times. The chain links TRBV14 to TRBJ1-2; D is ambiguous. This CDR3 has 15 residues. Germline V gene sequence: CDR1 SGHDN, CDR2 FVKESK. V was pared by 1 base and J by 5 bases, with 14 bases between. The CDR3 sequence is CASSQADREAYGYTF. CDR3 DNA: TGTGCCAGCAGCCAAGCAGACCGGGAGGCGTATGGCTACACCTTC.

The rearrangement joins TRBV7-8 to TRBJ1-3, with D unresolved. With 3 bases removed from V and 0 bases from J, the gap between germline ends came to 12 bases. The germline CDR1 and CDR2 sequences are SGHVS and FQNEAQ. There are 16 residues in the CDR3. CDR3 in DNA: TGTGCCAGCAGCTTCTTAACAGCAGCCTCTGGAAACACCATATATTTT. Encoded protein: CASSFLTAASGNTIYF.